This T cell receptor (beta chain) was recovered during a study of identical twins. This clonotype occurred once. Antigen: not known. A universal primer site was incorporated via template switching, and the cDNA contained unique molecular identifiers. TCRdb passed the 5' RACE reads through MiXCR, listing each CDR3 protein once. The sample yields roughly 770,000 distinct CDR3 sequences, roughly 18% seen once. The V end lost 8 bases, the J end lost 2 bases, and 13 bases lay between the germline ends. Germline V gene sequence: CDR1 SQVTM, CDR2 ANQGSEA. CDR3 length: 13 residues. The study's findings and limits: The more abundant beta clonotypes in cord blood had fewer insertions, and memory repertoires did not show this.

This same sample was also part of a study on T cells expressing NK-cell markers. That work states: Several experiments confined sorting to alpha-beta TCR T cells with an anti-gamma-delta TCR antibody.

The TCR comes from a woman aged 18-29 years in good health. Sequenced input: PBMCs. The rearrangement links TRBV29-1 to TRBJ2-1; D may correspond to TRBD1 or TRBD2 (5 bases each). CDR3 residues: CSSQGAAYNEQFF. The CDR3 DNA reads as TGCAGCTCTCAGGGAGCGGCCTACAATGAGCAGTTCTTC.